This entry lists 20 T cell receptor beta chains sequenced from one sample in a study of blood T cell repertoires in COVID-19. Only in-frame clones appear in the TCRdb table, and some are missing; sequencing was by immunoSEQ multiplex PCR. The sample has fewer than 150,000 clones; approximately 84% are singletons. The specimen sequenced was peripheral blood. The receptors here all came from a woman between 45 and 60 years old who had recovered from COVID-19.

The V and J genes are TRBV5-5 and TRBJ2-3, with 8 bases that match TRBD2. V lost 4 bases and J lost 2; bases outside the gene matches: 9. This CDR3 comprises 16 residues. Germline-derived CDR1 and CDR2 are SGHKS and YYEKEE (reference sequence). The CDR3 DNA sequence: TGTGCCAGCAGCCGAGGTAGCGGGGCCTACACAGATACGCAGTATTTT. Protein sequence: CASSRGSGAYTDTQYF.

This rearrangement joins TRBV6-4 to TRBJ2-1; the match to TRBD2 covers 8 bases. CDR1 and CDR2 from the germline V gene are MRHNA and SNTAGT. CDR3 length equals 16 residues. Germline trimming cut 5 bases from V and 4 bases from J; bases unmatched to any gene: 10. The CDR3 region is CASSSASGLSYNEQFF. The CDR3 nucleotides are TGTGCCAGCAGTTCGGCTAGCGGGCTGTCATACAATGAGCAGTTCTTC.

The chain joins TRBV11-2 to TRBJ1-1, with a possible D match to TRBD1 (5 bases). Germline CDR1 is SGHAT and CDR2 is FQNNGV. Trimming left V 8 bases short and J 5 bases short, with 15 bases between. This CDR3 region has 13 residues. CDR3 bases: TGTGCCAGCGCTCGGGGGGAGGTAACTGAAGCTTTCTTT. Protein: CASARGEVTEAFF.

The J gene is TRBJ2-7, the V gene TRBV15; 10 positions agree with TRBD1. The CDR3 is made up of 15 amino acids. Germline CDR1 is LNHNV and CDR2 is YYDKDF (reference sequence). Trimming at V came to 4 bases and at J to 10 bases, leaving 13 bases not matched to a gene. CDR3: CATSTRDRGIKEQYF. The CDR3 DNA reads as TGTGCCACCAGCACCCGGGACAGGGGAATAAAGGAACAGTACTTC.

Turning to this clone: One end of the junction fails to match germline, which may point to a read error. The DNA of the CDR3 is TGTGCCAGCAGCCGGGACAGGCTACACTTC. This translates into CASSRDRLHF. The J gene is TRBJ1-2, the V gene TRBV3-1 (or the pseudogene TRBV3-2), with TRBD1 identical over 8 bases. This CDR3 has 10 amino acids. Germline lookup yields CDR1 LGHDT and CDR2 YNNKEL (reference sequence).

The chain couples TRBV3-1 (or the pseudogene TRBV3-2) to TRBJ2-2; D unclear. The CDR3 is 13 residues long. The V end was cut by 5 bases, the J end by 7 bases, with 11 bases between. CDR1 LGHDT and CDR2 YNNKEL come from the germline V gene (reference sequence). CDR3: CASSKAGGGELFF. The CDR3 DNA reads as TGTGCCAGCAGCAAAGCCGGTGGCGGGGAGCTGTTTTTT.

This clone was counted between two and nine times. The sample has other DNA sequences that encode this CDR3 too. The rearrangement joins TRBV30 to TRBJ2-7, with 8 nucleotides matching TRBD2. The CDR3 covers 14 residues. Germline V gene data show CDR1 as GTSNPN and CDR2 as SVGIG (reference sequence). Losses at the gene ends were 0 bases for V and 3 bases for J; bases not matched to a gene: 4. CDR3 nucleotide sequence: TGTGCCTGGAGTGTTGGTCTAGCGGGCTACGAGCAGTACTTC. Amino acids: CAWSVGLAGYEQYF.

V is TRBV5-6 and J is TRBJ1-3; no firm D call. V was clipped by 2 bases and J by 0 bases, with 12 bases between them. Germline V CDR1 and CDR2: SGHDT, YYEEEE. CDR3 length equals 16 residues. CDR3 coding DNA: TGTGCCAGCAGCTTTAGGAACAGCTACTCTGGAAACACCATATATTTT. It yields the protein CASSFRNSYSGNTIYF.

The chain combines TRBV3-1 (or the pseudogene TRBV3-2) with TRBJ2-7; TRBD2 agrees at 9 bases. J was trimmed by 4 bases and V by 3 bases; bases with no gene match: 10. The CDR3 spans 16 residues. Per germline, CDR1 LGHDT and CDR2 YNNKEL (reference sequence). CDR3 amino acids: CASSQDLAGGVYEQYF. CDR3 in DNA: TGTGCCAGCAGCCAGGACTTGGCGGGAGGGGTGTACGAGCAGTACTTC.

The chain employs TRBV5-8 and TRBJ2-2; 11 bases agree with TRBD1. This CDR3 has 14 amino acids. CDR1 and CDR2 from the germline V gene are SGHTS and YDEGEE. With 4 bases clipped from V and 6 bases from J, the junction kept 2 bases outside the gene matches. The CDR3 spells CASSRTGGPGELFF. The CDR3 DNA follows: TGTGCCAGCAGCCGGACAGGGGGCCCCGGGGAGCTGTTTTTT.

V usage is TRBV12-3 or TRBV12-4 and J usage is TRBJ1-1; TRBD1 matches at 7 bases. The CDR3 spans 13 residues. J was trimmed by 7 bases and V by 3 bases; bases with no gene match: 5. The CDR3 DNA sequence: TGTGCCAGCAGTTTCTGGGACAGACATGAAGCTTTCTTT. Translated, it gives CASSFWDRHEAFF.

This clone appeared a single time. The chain couples TRBV5-1 to TRBJ1-5; D is undetermined. V lost 4 bases and J 4 bases, leaving 15 bases between the germline ends. The CDR3 sequence is 15 residues long. Germline values: CDR1 SGHRS, CDR2 YFSETQ. Here the CDR3 DNA reads TGCGCCAGCAGCCCAACCACCGGAGTTAATCAGCCCCAGCATTTT. This sequence encodes CASSPTTGVNQPQHF.

This sequence joins TRBV27 and TRBJ1-5; D remains unclear. CDR1 MNHEY and CDR2 SMNVEV come from the germline V gene (reference sequence). Trimming cost V 3 bases and J 3 bases, with 12 bases left between them. The CDR3 has 15 amino acids. The CDR3: CASSFTSSLNQPQHF. The CDR3 bases are TGTGCCAGCAGTTTTACCTCGAGCCTCAATCAGCCCCAGCATTTT.

The chain links TRBV5-4 to TRBJ2-2; 7 nucleotides agree with TRBD1. This CDR3 has 14 residues. The junction had 8 bases not matched to a gene; V was cut back by 4 bases and J by 8 bases. In germline, CDR1 is SGHNT, CDR2 YYREEE (reference sequence). CDR3 sequence (DNA): TGTGCCAGCAGCGAGGTACAGGGGCGGGGGGAGCTGTTTTTT. This translates into CASSEVQGRGELFF.

V and J are TRBV9 and TRBJ2-1; a possible D gene is TRBD1 (5 bases). The CDR3 covers 16 residues. The germline V and J ends were trimmed by 2 bases and 0 bases, with 12 bases remaining between them. Germline V gene data show CDR1 as SGDLS and CDR2 as YYNGEE. CDR3 in DNA: TGTGCCAGCAGCGTTTATGGGGCCAGCTCCTACAATGAGCAGTTCTTC. This encodes CASSVYGASSYNEQFF.

By its share, this clone is medium-sized. The chain has TRBV27 and TRBJ2-3, with D perhaps TRBD1 (6 bases). V was pared by 3 bases and J by 1 base, with 20 bases between. Per germline, CDR1 MNHEY and CDR2 SMNVEV (reference sequence). The CDR3 has 18 amino acids. The CDR3 reads CASSFLGSATGGTDTQYF. In DNA form, the CDR3 reads TGTGCCAGCAGTTTCTTGGGGAGCGCGACAGGAGGCACAGATACGCAGTATTTT.

The V gene is TRBV7-9, the J gene TRBJ2-7; 7 bases match TRBD2. CDR1 and CDR2 (germline): SEHNR, FQNEAQ (reference sequence). V lost 5 bases, J lost 3 bases, and 4 bases stayed unmatched. The CDR3 spans 13 residues. CDR3 region: CASSPGGNYEQYF. CDR3 DNA: TGTGCCAGCAGCCCCGGGGGGAACTACGAGCAGTACTTC.

J is TRBJ2-7 and V is TRBV19; D gene uncertain. This CDR3 comprises 14 residues. Between the trimmed V and J ends, which lost 5 bases and 1 base, there was a span of 12 bases. Germline values: CDR1 LNHDA, CDR2 SQIVND (reference sequence). CDR3 coding DNA: TGTGCCAGTAGTGTAACTCCCCATTCCTACGAGCAGTACTTC. It encodes CASSVTPHSYEQYF.

The chain recombines TRBV2 with TRBJ2-3; TRBD1 matches at 12 bases. The CDR3 length is 13 residues. Germline CDR1 SNHLY, CDR2 FYNNEI. V lost 4 bases to trimming and J lost 7 bases; unmatched junction nucleotides: 0. The CDR3 DNA follows: TGTGCCAGCAGTGGGGACAGGGGGCATACGCAGTATTTT. Translation gives CASSGDRGHTQYF.

The chain links TRBV10-1 to TRBJ1-2; TRBD1 is a possible D gene (5 bases). Germline-derived CDR1 and CDR2 are WNHNN and SYGVQD (reference sequence). The germline V and J ends were trimmed by 6 bases and 6 bases, with 14 bases remaining between them. The CDR3 loop spans 13 amino acids. The CDR3 here is CASSTGPTHGYTF. Here the CDR3 DNA reads TGCGCCAGCAGCACAGGACCAACCCATGGCTACACCTTC.